This T cell receptor (beta chain) was profiled in a study of cytomegalovirus exposure and HLA in healthy donors. Concerning this clone itself: Its antigen is undetermined.

Points from the study as a whole: There were 150 to 200 TCR beta chains listed as cytomegalovirus-associated. Presence/absence results assume similar sequencing depth per donor, which may not hold.

In the PCR, 60 Vbeta and 13 Jbeta primers were used. Measured with immunoSEQ multiplex PCR; TCRdb has only the in-frame clones, and not every one. The table lists about 140,000 clones, about three quarters of them singletons. The CDR3 is 15 amino acids. In germline, CDR1 is LNHDA, CDR2 SQIVND (reference sequence). Trimming left V 5 bases short and J 7 bases short, with 17 bases between. Sequenced material: PBMCs. This sequence joins TRBV19 and TRBJ1-4, with D tentatively TRBD1 (6 bases). The sequence derives from a man aged 35-49 years in good health and CMV-seropositive. CDR3 in DNA: TGTGCCAGTAGTTCAACTGACAGGCTAAGTGAAAAACTGTTTTTT. Its protein product is CASSSTDRLSEKLFF. Combining the CDR3 with reference TRBV19 and TRBJ1-4 gives the whole variable domain DGGITQSPKYLFRKEGQNVTLSCEQNLNHDAMYWYRQDPGQGLRLIYYSQIVNDFQKGDIAEGYSVSREKKESFPLTVTSAQKNPTAFYLCASSSTDRLSEKLFFGSGTQLSVL.